This T cell receptor beta chain was observed in a study of identifying expanded T cells in peripheral blood. This CDR3 comprises 14 residues. V was cut by 1 base and J by 8 bases, with 14 bases left in between. CDR1 SGHVT and CDR2 SQSDAQ come from the germline V gene. The table came from immunoSEQ multiplex PCR; TCRdb's copy has only in-frame clones and leaves some out. The sample consists of about 90,000 clones, approximately 86% of them appearing once. The source is a person between 18 and 75 years old in good health. V usage is TRBV7-4 and J usage is TRBJ1-2; D is ambiguous. The sequenced sample consisted of blood. The CDR3 DNA follows: TGTGCCAGCAGCTTAGATTTGGCAGTGGGGGGCTACACCTTC. This sequence encodes CASSLDLAVGGYTF.